This note documents a single T cell receptor beta chain sequence. No antigen is known for it. The data stem from a study of T cell repertoires in cytomegalovirus infection. Overall study: Recently identified HLA-C-restricted and well-studied HLA-B-restricted CMV epitopes were used.

V lost 11 bases and J 3 bases, leaving 13 bases between the germline ends. The CDR3 sequence is 13 residues long. In germline, CDR1 is ENHRY, CDR2 SYGVKD. Whole-study results and caveats: Summed public TCR beta family frequency identified CMV carriers bearing the relevant HLA. HLA-C-restricted CMV clonotypes gave the most frequent clonotype in two of eight donors.

TCRdb called the reads again in MiXCR, with one record for every CDR3 protein. The sample lists 900,000 to 950,000 distinct CDR3 sequences, roughly 30% occurring once. The rearrangement links TRBV10-3 to TRBJ1-4; D not resolved. The source of this sequence is a human donor in good health (CMV status not recorded). Some clones in this sample may be carry-over from other donors' samples. The sample here was cultured CD8+ T cells from PBMCs, taken from culture after CMV antigen stimulation. The CDR3 nucleotides read TGTGCCGCGCGCCAAGGATCTAATGAAAAACTGTTTTTT. Protein product: CAARQGSNEKLFF.